Below are 8 T cell receptor beta chains sequenced from a single sample in a study of blood T cell repertoires in COVID-19. Data came from immunoSEQ multiplex PCR; TCRdb stores just in-frame clones and leaves some out. The top ten clones hold around 13% of a sample with about 81,000 clones, roughly 80% of them seen once. The material sequenced was peripheral blood. The receptors were sampled from a human donor in a cohort sampled during active COVID-19.

This chain joins TRBV10-3 and TRBJ2-1; 10 bases map to TRBD1. Germline CDR1 is ENHRY and CDR2 is SYGVKD. V was clipped by 10 bases and J by 5 bases; unmatched bases: 5. The CDR3 runs 13 residues. CDR3 coding DNA: TGTGCCACCCGGACAGGGGGGGACAATGAGCAGTTCTTC. Protein sequence: CATRTGGDNEQFF.

This rearrangement joins TRBV9 to TRBJ2-2; 7 bases align to TRBD2. Per germline, CDR1 SGDLS and CDR2 YYNGEE. V lost 7 bases and J lost 1; bases outside the gene matches: 10. This CDR3 contains 16 residues. The CDR3 region is CASSFRGDENTGELFF. The DNA for the CDR3 is TGTGCCAGCTCCTTTCGGGGGGATGAGAACACCGGGGAGCTGTTTTTT. The full variable domain, with the rest looked up from reference TRBV9 and TRBJ2-2, is DSGVTQTPKHLITATGQRVTLRCSPRSGDLSVYWYQQSLDQGLQFLIQYYNGEERAKGNILERFSAQQFPDLHSELNLSSLELGDSALYFCASSFRGDENTGELFFGEGSRLTVL.

The sample holds one count of this clone. The chain carries TRBV10-1 and TRBJ2-3; no clear D gene. The CDR3 totals 18 residues. Per the germline V gene, CDR1 is WNHNN and CDR2 is SYGVQD (reference sequence). The V end lost 2 bases, the J end lost 0 bases, and 18 bases lay between the germline ends. In DNA, the CDR3 is TGCGCCAGCAGTGAGGGGCAGCAATCTATTCCTAGCACAGATACGCAGTATTTT. This translates into CASSEGQQSIPSTDTQYF.

V gene TRBV10-1 combines with J gene TRBJ2-5; weak D call: TRBD2 (5 bases). Trimming took off 0 bases at V and 5 bases at J, with 13 bases between the two ends. Per germline, CDR1 WNHNN and CDR2 SYGVQD (reference sequence). The CDR3 loop spans 15 amino acids. The CDR3 region is CASSESIGSGETQYF. Written as DNA, the CDR3 is TGCGCCAGCAGTGAGTCGATAGGTTCGGGGGAGACCCAGTACTTC.

This chain links TRBV27 with TRBJ2-3, with 7 bases matching TRBD2. The length of the CDR3 is 13 residues. Looked up from germline, CDR1 is MNHEY and CDR2 is SMNVEV (reference sequence). Trimming took 6 bases from V and 3 from J; bases not matched to a gene: 3. As DNA, the CDR3 is TGTGCCAGCAGACCGGGAGGAACAGATACGCAGTATTTT. This encodes CASRPGGTDTQYF.

Here the CDR3 DNA reads TGTGCCAGCAGCTTGGTTCCCCTAAGCTCCACTGAAGCTTTCTTT. As protein: CASSLVPLSSTEAFF. J is TRBJ1-1 and V is TRBV5-4; no clear D. This CDR3 contains 15 residues. V was pared by 0 bases and J by 4 bases, with 13 bases between. Germline-derived CDR1 and CDR2 are SGHNT and YYREEE (reference sequence). Using reference TRBV5-4 and TRBJ1-1 for the parts outside the CDR3, the full variable domain is ETGVTQSPTHLIKTRGQQVTLRCSSQSGHNTVSWYQQALGQGPQFIFQYYREEENGRGNFPPRFSGLQFPNYSSELNVNALELDDSALYLCASSLVPLSSTEAFFGQGTRLTVV.

The J gene is TRBJ2-2, the V gene TRBV7-9; TRBD1 aligns across 10 bases. The CDR3 sequence is 15 residues long. V lost 3 bases, J lost 4 bases, and 2 bases stayed unmatched. Looked up from germline, CDR1 is SEHNR and CDR2 is FQNEAQ (reference sequence). The CDR3 coding sequence is TGTGCCAGCAGCTTCAGGACAGGGGGCACCGGGGAGCTGTTTTTT. It encodes CASSFRTGGTGELFF.

The chain employs TRBV30 and TRBJ1-3; no reliable D call. Germline V lookup: CDR1 GTSNPN, CDR2 SVGIG (reference sequence). Trimming pared 7 bases from V and 0 bases from J, leaving 7 bases between. This CDR3 is built from 12 residues. The CDR3, as DNA: TGTGCCTACCGGGACTCTGGAAACACCATATATTTT. The encoded protein is CAYRDSGNTIYF.